A selection of T cell receptor beta chains follows, all from one sample in a study of T cells after yellow fever vaccination. TCRdb reanalysed the 5' RACE reads using MiXCR and keeps one entry per CDR3 protein. The profile shows about 630,000 distinct CDR3 sequences, roughly an eighth of them singletons. The sequencing here drew on PBMCs, taken on the day of the yellow fever booster vaccination. The origin of the receptors is a man aged 25-45 years who received the YFV17D yellow fever vaccine. The CDR3 runs from the conserved cysteine through the conserved F or W. D genes are given only for firm matches. Size is omitted from some rows. Given values are once, few, many or a class for expanded clones.

size | J | D | V | CDR3 | DNA
many | TRBJ2-4 | TRBD2 | TRBV11-2 | CASSLEAGGIQYF | TGTGCCAGCAGCTTAGAGGCGGGGGGCATTCAGTACTTC
few | TRBJ2-7 | TRBD1 | TRBV5-1 | CASRPARTGVSKQYF | TGCGCCAGCAGACCCGCCCGGACAGGGGTTTCCAAGCAGTACTTC
few | TRBJ2-7 | - | TRBV20-1 | CSARDDGGSSYEQYF | TGCAGTGCTAGAGATGACGGAGGAAGCTCCTACGAGCAGTACTTC
few | TRBJ2-6 | TRBD1 | TRBV15 | CATRTGGAGANVLTF | TGTGCCACCAGGACAGGGGGCGCTGGGGCCAACGTCCTGACTTTC
few | TRBJ2-7 | TRBD2 | TRBV6-5 | CASSYATSGSLGLYEQYF | TGTGCCAGCAGTTACGCGACTAGCGGATCCCTGGGGCTCTACGAGCAGTACTTC
few | TRBJ2-5 | TRBD2 | TRBV10-3 | CAISESAGAQETQYF | TGTGCCATCAGTGAGTCAGCGGGAGCCCAAGAGACCCAGTACTTC
few | TRBJ2-3 | - | TRBV11-2 | CASSSGPSDTQYF | TGTGCCAGCAGCTCCGGGCCGTCCGATACGCAGTATTTT
once | TRBJ1-6 | - | TRBV28 | CASSFGSTRAPLHF | TGTGCCAGCAGTTTCGGGAGCACCCGAGCGCCCCTCCACTTT
few | TRBJ1-1 | TRBD1 | TRBV5-5 | CASSSGQGRDTEAFF | TGTGCCAGCAGCTCGGGACAGGGAAGAGATACTGAAGCTTTCTTT
few | TRBJ2-4 | TRBD2 | TRBV5-5 | CASSLGLAGFPKNIQYF | TGTGCCAGCAGCTTGGGACTAGCGGGTTTTCCCAAAAACATTCAGTACTTC
- | TRBJ2-1 | TRBD2 | TRBV6-5 | CASSYPASGGHNEQFF | TGTGCCAGCAGTTACCCGGCTAGCGGGGGCCACAATGAGCAGTTCTTC
- | TRBJ1-1 | TRBD1 | TRBV7-6 | CASSLRQGATEAFF | TGTGCCAGCAGCTTACGACAGGGAGCCACTGAAGCTTTCTTT
few | TRBJ1-2 | - | TRBV5-6 | CASSQGPGSFGYTF | TGTGCCAGCAGCCAAGGACCGGGCTCGTTTGGCTACACCTTC
- | TRBJ2-1 | - | TRBV11-2 | CASSLVGLPNF | TGTGCCAGCAGCTTAGTAGGACTGCCAAACTTC
- | TRBJ2-7 | TRBD1 | TRBV19 | CASSIPGTGSYEQYF | TGTGCCAGTAGTATCCCCGGGACAGGCTCCTACGAGCAGTACTTC
many | TRBJ2-3 | TRBD2 | TRBV6-5 | CASSYSTLAGVDTQYF | TGTGCCAGCAGTTACTCGACGCTAGCGGGAGTGGATACGCAGTATTTT
many | TRBJ2-5 | TRBD2 | TRBV7-8 | CASSPPKDLAGRGGQETQYF | TGTGCCAGCAGTCCCCCCAAGGACCTAGCGGGAAGGGGCGGACAAGAGACCCAGTACTTC
few | TRBJ2-1 | TRBD2 | TRBV20-1 | CSARDALGGRDYNEQFF | TGCAGTGCTAGAGATGCGTTGGGCGGGAGGGATTACAATGAGCAGTTCTTC
- | TRBJ2-1 | - | TRBV5-5 | CASLGGAGYNEQFF | TGTGCCAGCCTAGGGGGGGCGGGGTACAATGAGCAGTTCTTC
- | TRBJ2-7 | - | TRBV7-2 | CASSPSRQPNSYEQYF | TGTGCCAGCAGCCCAAGTCGGCAGCCGAACTCCTACGAGCAGTACTTC
few | TRBJ2-2 | TRBD2 | TRBV12-5 | CASGLASGRATGELFF | TGTGCTAGTGGTTTGGCTAGCGGGAGGGCCACCGGGGAGCTGTTTTTT
few | TRBJ2-5 | TRBD1 | TRBV20-1 | CSASSPGQRAGETQYF | TGCAGTGCCTCCTCCCCGGGACAGAGGGCGGGTGAGACCCAGTACTTC
many | TRBJ2-3 | - | TRBV6-2/TRBV6-3 | CASSYRRLGGDTQYF | TGTGCCAGCAGTTACCGACGGCTCGGTGGGGATACGCAGTATTTT
- | TRBJ2-1 | - | TRBV7-2 | CASSSVGYEQFF | TGTGCCAGCAGCTCGGTTGGGTATGAGCAGTTCTTC
few | TRBJ2-5 | - | TRBV18 | CASSPSIKETQYF | TGTGCCAGCTCACCATCAATTAAAGAGACCCAGTACTTC
- | TRBJ2-6 | TRBD1 | TRBV28 | CASRAGGTGANVLTF | TGTGCCAGCAGGGCAGGGGGCACCGGGGCCAACGTCCTGACTTTC
many | TRBJ1-4 | - | TRBV19 | CASSTGRLEKLFF | TGTGCCAGCTCCACCGGGAGATTGGAAAAACTGTTTTTT
- | TRBJ2-1 | - | TRBV6-5 | CASSYSRGANNEQFF | TGTGCCAGCAGTTACTCGAGAGGGGCGAACAATGAGCAGTTCTTC
- | TRBJ2-5 | - | TRBV15 | CATSRDHGDQETQYF | TGTGCCACCAGCAGAGACCATGGGGACCAAGAGACCCAGTACTTC
- | TRBJ1-3 | - | TRBV7-9 | CASTEGVVSGNTIYF | TGTGCCAGCACCGAAGGGGTCGTCTCTGGAAACACCATATATTTT
few | TRBJ2-3 | - | TRBV7-2 | CASSHRLDFRTQYF | TGTGCCAGCAGCCATCGGTTGGATTTTCGTACGCAGTATTTT
- | TRBJ2-1 | - | TRBV27 | CASRQGWGTEQFF | TGTGCCAGCAGACAGGGATGGGGCACTGAGCAGTTCTTC
- | TRBJ2-1 | - | TRBV7-2 | CASSLVGGPSYNEQFF | TGTGCCAGCAGCTTAGTAGGGGGACCATCCTACAATGAGCAGTTCTTC
few | TRBJ2-5 | - | TRBV6-5 | CASSYSTQNYETQYF | TGTGCCAGCAGTTACTCGACCCAGAACTACGAGACCCAGTACTTC
few | TRBJ1-2 | - | TRBV6-1 | CASSEIAGLRYTF | TGTGCCAGCAGTGAAATCGCGGGGTTGCGCTACACCTTC
many | TRBJ2-5 | - | TRBV12-3/TRBV12-4 | CASSSQAVGETQYF | TGTGCCAGCAGTTCACAAGCCGTGGGGGAGACCCAGTACTTC
- | TRBJ2-1 | - | TRBV6-5 | CASSLLAAENEQFF | TGTGCCAGCAGTTTACTAGCCGCAGAAAATGAGCAGTTCTTC
few | TRBJ2-5 | - | TRBV5-1 | CASSLELETQYF | TGCGCCAGCAGCTTGGAGCTAGAGACCCAGTACTTC
many | TRBJ2-7 | - | TRBV7-9 | CASSPSDRFYEQYF | TGTGCCAGCAGCCCTTCCGACAGGTTCTACGAGCAGTACTTC
- | TRBJ2-7 | - | TRBV3-1 | CASSQGDIASVEQYF | TGTGCCAGCAGCCAAGGGGACATTGCTTCTGTCGAGCAGTACTTC
few | TRBJ1-4 | - | TRBV5-6 | CASSSRIRTELANEKLFF | TGTGCCAGCAGCTCGAGGATAAGGACAGAATTGGCGAATGAAAAACTGTTTTTT
- | TRBJ1-1 | TRBD1 | TRBV20-1 | CSARDRLGVTEAFF | TGCAGTGCCAGGGACAGATTGGGGGTCACTGAAGCTTTCTTT
few | TRBJ2-7 | - | TRBV6-2/TRBV6-3 | CASSPIKIQGASYEQYF | TGTGCCAGCAGTCCCATAAAAATTCAGGGCGCCTCCTACGAGCAGTACTTC
- | TRBJ2-1 | TRBD2 | TRBV30 | CAWSQGLAPYNEQFF | TGTGCCTGGAGTCAAGGACTAGCTCCATACAATGAGCAGTTCTTC
- | TRBJ2-7 | - | TRBV10-3 | CAISEWTGYEQYF | TGTGCCATCAGTGAGTGGACTGGGTACGAGCAGTACTTC
many | TRBJ2-5 | - | TRBV28 | CASRAGMETQYF | TGTGCCAGCAGGGCAGGGATGGAGACCCAGTACTTC
few | TRBJ2-7 | - | TRBV20-1 | CSAPTGPPSEQYF | TGCAGTGCGCCTACGGGACCCCCTAGCGAGCAGTACTTC
few | TRBJ2-7 | TRBD2 | TRBV24-1 | CATSDPGGYEQYF | TGTGCCACCAGTGATCCGGGGGGTTACGAGCAGTACTTC
few | TRBJ1-3 | - | TRBV5-5 | CASSLRGPVSGNTIYF | TGTGCCAGCAGCTTGCGCGGCCCTGTTTCTGGAAACACCATATATTTT
many | TRBJ2-7 | TRBD1 | TRBV7-9 | CASSPDRGGDEQYF | TGTGCCAGCAGCCCCGACAGGGGAGGAGACGAGCAGTACTTC
- | TRBJ2-3 | TRBD2 | TRBV6-1 | CASRGGTSGWDTQYF | TGTGCCAGCAGGGGAGGGACTAGCGGATGGGATACGCAGTATTTT
- | TRBJ2-7 | TRBD2 | TRBV6-2/TRBV6-3 | CATLGSSGPPSYEQYF | TGTGCCACCCTGGGGTCTAGCGGGCCTCCCTCCTACGAGCAGTACTTC
few | TRBJ2-7 | TRBD1 | TRBV20-1 | CSASADRGRREQYF | TGCAGTGCTTCCGCGGACAGGGGACGCCGAGAGCAGTACTTC
few | TRBJ1-2 | - | TRBV12-3/TRBV12-4 | CASSNTLGTPLGYTF | TGTGCCAGCAGTAATACGCTCGGGACACCTCTTGGCTACACCTTC
few | TRBJ1-5 | TRBD1 | TRBV29-1 | CSVALDRDLPQHF | TGCAGCGTTGCATTGGACAGGGACCTGCCCCAGCATTTT
- | TRBJ2-7 | - | TRBV6-2/TRBV6-3 | CASSYSQDQGKGRYEQYF | TGTGCCAGCAGTTACTCGCAGGACCAGGGGAAAGGGCGATACGAGCAGTACTTC
- | TRBJ2-2 | TRBD2 | TRBV18 | CASSPLLAANTGELFF | TGTGCCAGCTCACCCCTACTAGCGGCGAACACCGGGGAGCTGTTTTTT
- | TRBJ1-1 | - | TRBV29-1 | CSVRMAEGTEAFF | TGCAGCGTGAGGATGGCGGAGGGCACTGAAGCTTTCTTT